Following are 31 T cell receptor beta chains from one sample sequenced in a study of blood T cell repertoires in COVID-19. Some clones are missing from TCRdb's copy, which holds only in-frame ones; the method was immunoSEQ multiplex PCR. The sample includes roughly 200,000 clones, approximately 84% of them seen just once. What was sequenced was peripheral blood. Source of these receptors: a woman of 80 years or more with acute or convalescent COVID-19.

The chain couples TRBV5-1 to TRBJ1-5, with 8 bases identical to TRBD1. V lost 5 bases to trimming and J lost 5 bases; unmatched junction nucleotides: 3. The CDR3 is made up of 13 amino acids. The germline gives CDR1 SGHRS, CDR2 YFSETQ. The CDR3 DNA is TGCGCCAGCAGACAGGGGGTGGATCAGCCCCAGCATTTT. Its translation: CASRQGVDQPQHF.

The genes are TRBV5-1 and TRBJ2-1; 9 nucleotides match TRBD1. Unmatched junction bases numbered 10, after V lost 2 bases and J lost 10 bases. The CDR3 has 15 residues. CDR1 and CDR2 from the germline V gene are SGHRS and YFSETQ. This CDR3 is CASSLTPGQGGEQFF. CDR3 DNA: TGCGCCAGCAGCTTAACTCCGGGACAGGGCGGCGAGCAGTTCTTC.

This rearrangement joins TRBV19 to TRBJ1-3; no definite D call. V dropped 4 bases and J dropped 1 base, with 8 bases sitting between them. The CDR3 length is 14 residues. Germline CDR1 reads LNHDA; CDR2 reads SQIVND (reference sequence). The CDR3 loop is CASSTDTSGNTIYF. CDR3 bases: TGTGCCAGTAGTACCGACACGTCTGGAAACACCATATATTTT.

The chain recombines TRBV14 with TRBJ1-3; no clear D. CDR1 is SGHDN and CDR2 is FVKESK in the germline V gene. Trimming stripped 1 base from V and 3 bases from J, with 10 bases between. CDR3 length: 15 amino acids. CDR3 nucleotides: TGTGCCAGCAGCCAAGCAGGTACTGGTGGAAACACCATATATTTT. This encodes CASSQAGTGGNTIYF.

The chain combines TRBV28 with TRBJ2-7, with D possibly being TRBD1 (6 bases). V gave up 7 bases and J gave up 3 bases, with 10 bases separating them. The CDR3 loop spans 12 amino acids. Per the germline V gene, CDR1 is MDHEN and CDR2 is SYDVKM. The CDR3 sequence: CASNTGIYEQYF. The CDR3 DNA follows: TGTGCCAGCAATACAGGGATCTACGAGCAGTACTTC.

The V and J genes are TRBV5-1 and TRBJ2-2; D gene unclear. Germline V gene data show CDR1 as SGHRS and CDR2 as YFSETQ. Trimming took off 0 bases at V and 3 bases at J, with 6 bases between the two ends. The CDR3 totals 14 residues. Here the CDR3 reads CASSLDGYTGELFF. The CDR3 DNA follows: TGCGCCAGCAGCTTGGATGGCTACACCGGGGAGCTGTTTTTT.

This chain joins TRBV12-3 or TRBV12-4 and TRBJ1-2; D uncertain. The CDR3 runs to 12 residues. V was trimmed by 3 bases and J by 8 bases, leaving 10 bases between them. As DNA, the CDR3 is TGTGCCAGCAGTTTGAGTGGTAACGGCTACACCTTC. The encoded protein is CASSLSGNGYTF.

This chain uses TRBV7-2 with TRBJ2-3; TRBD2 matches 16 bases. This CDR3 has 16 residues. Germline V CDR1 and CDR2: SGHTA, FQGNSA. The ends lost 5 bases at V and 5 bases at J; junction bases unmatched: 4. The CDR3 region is CASSLGLAGGVDTQYF. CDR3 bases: TGTGCCAGCAGCCTGGGACTAGCGGGAGGGGTAGATACGCAGTATTTT.

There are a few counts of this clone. CDR3 loop: CASSIIGGQERDTQYF. DNA for the CDR3: TGTGCCAGTAGTATTATTGGGGGACAGGAGCGAGATACGCAGTATTTT. The chain combines TRBV19 with TRBJ2-3; 8 nucleotides match TRBD1. The CDR3 consists of 16 residues. Germline CDR1 reads LNHDA; CDR2 reads SQIVND (reference sequence). Trimming took 3 bases from V and 5 from J; bases not matched to a gene: 10. Full variable domain (remainder filled in from reference TRBV19 and TRBJ2-3): DGGITQSPKYLFRKEGQNVTLSCEQNLNHDAMYWYRQDPGQGLRLIYYSQIVNDFQKGDIAEGYSVSREKKESFPLTVTSAQKNPTAFYLCASSIIGGQERDTQYFGPGTRLTVL.

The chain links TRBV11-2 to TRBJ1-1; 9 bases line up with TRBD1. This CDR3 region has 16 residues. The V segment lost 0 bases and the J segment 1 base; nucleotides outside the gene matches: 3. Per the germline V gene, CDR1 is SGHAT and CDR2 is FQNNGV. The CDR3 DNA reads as TGTGCCAGCAGCTTAGAACAGGGGGCTCCGAACACTGAAGCTTTCTTT. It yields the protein CASSLEQGAPNTEAFF. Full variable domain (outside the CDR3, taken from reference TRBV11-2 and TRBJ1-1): EAGVAQSPRYKIIEKRQSVAFWCNPISGHATLYWYQQILGQGPKLLIQFQNNGVVDDSQLPKDRFSAERLKGVDSTLKIQPAKLEDSAVYLCASSLEQGAPNTEAFFGQGTRLTVV.

CDR3 sequence (DNA): TGTGCCAGCAGCAGAGAACTAGCGGGAGTATACGAGCAGTACTTC. It is translated as CASSRELAGVYEQYF. V usage is TRBV5-6 and J usage is TRBJ2-7; 11 bases are shared with TRBD2. V trimming: 4 bases; J trimming: 4 bases; junction bases outside the gene matches: 7. Germline V lookup: CDR1 SGHDT, CDR2 YYEEEE. The CDR3 extends over 15 amino acids.

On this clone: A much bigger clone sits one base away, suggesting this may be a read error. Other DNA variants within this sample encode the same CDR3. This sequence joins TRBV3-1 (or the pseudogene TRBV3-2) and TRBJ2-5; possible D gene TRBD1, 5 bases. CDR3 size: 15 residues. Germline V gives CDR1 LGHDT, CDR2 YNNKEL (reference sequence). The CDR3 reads CASSQELDNQETQYF. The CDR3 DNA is TGTGCCAGCAGCCAAGAGTTGGACAACCAGGAGACCCAGTACTTC.

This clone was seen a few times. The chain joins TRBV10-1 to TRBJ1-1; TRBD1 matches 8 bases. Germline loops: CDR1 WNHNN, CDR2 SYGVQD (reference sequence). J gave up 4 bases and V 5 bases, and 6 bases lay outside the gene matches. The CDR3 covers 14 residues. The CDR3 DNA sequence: TGCGCCAGCAGTCAGGGGGCCGCTGGCACTGAAGCTTTCTTT. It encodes CASSQGAAGTEAFF.

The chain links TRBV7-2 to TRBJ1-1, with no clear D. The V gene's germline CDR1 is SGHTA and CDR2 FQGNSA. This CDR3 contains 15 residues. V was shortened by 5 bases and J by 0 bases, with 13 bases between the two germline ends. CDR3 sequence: CASSPSGGMNTEAFF. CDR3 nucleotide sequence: TGTGCCAGCAGCCCTTCGGGAGGCATGAACACTGAAGCTTTCTTT.

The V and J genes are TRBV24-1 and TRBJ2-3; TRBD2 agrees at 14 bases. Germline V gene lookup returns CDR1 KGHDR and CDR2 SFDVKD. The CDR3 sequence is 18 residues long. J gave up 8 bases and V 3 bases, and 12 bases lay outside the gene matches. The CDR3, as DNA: TGTGCCACCAGTGATATGACTAGCGGGAGGGGATTTTCCGGTACGCAGTATTTT. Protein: CATSDMTSGRGFSGTQYF.

The CDR3 reads CASSLRDTEAFF. For the CDR3, the DNA is TGTGCCAGCTCACTCAGGGATACTGAAGCTTTCTTT. V and J are TRBV18 and TRBJ1-1, with D tentatively TRBD1 (5 bases). Germline V gene sequence: CDR1 KGHSH, CDR2 LQKENI. The CDR3 contains 12 residues. Trimming took off 4 bases at V and 5 bases at J, with 8 bases between the two ends. Together with reference TRBV18 and TRBJ1-1, the CDR3 gives the full variable domain: NAGVMQNPRHLVRRRGQEARLRCSPMKGHSHVYWYRQLPEEGLKFMVYLQKENIIDESGMPKERFSAEFPKEGPSILRIQQVVRGDSAAYFCASSLRDTEAFFGQGTRLTVV.

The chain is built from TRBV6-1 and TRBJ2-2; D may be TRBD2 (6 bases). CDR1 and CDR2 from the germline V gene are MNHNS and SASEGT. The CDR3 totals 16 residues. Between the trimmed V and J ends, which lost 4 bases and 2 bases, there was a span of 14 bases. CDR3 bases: TGTGCCAGCAGTGTCCGTTCCGGGGGAAACACCGGGGAGCTGTTTTTT. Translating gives CASSVRSGGNTGELFF.

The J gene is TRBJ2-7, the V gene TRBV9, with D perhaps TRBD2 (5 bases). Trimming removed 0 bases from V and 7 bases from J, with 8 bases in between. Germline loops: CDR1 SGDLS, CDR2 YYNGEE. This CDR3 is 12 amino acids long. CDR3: CASSVAEGEQYF. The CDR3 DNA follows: TGTGCCAGCAGCGTAGCCGAGGGTGAGCAGTACTTC.

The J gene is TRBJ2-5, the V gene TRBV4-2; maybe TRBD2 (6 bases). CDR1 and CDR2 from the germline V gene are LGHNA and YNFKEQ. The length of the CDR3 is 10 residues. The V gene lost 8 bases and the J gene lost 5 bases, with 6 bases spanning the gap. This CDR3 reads CASGGETQYF. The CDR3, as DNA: TGTGCCAGCGGGGGGGAGACCCAGTACTTC.

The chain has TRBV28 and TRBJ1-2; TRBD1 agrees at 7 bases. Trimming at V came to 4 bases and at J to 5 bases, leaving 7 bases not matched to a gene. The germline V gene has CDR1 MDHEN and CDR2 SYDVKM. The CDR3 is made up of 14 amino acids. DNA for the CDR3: TGTGCCAGCAGTTCCCGACCGACAGGGTATGGCTACACCTTC. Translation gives CASSSRPTGYGYTF.

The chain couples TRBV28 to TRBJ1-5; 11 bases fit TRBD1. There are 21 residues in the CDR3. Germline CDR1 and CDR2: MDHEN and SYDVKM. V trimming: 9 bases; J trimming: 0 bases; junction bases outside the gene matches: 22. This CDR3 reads CASKKGVFPGQGGYSNQPQHF. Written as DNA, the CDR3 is TGTGCCAGTAAAAAGGGTGTTTTCCCGGGACAGGGGGGATATAGCAATCAGCCCCAGCATTTT. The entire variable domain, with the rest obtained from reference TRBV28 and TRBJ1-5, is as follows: DVKVTQSSRYLVKRTGEKVFLECVQDMDHENMFWYRQDPGLGLRLIYFSYDVKMKEKGDIPEGYSVSREKKERFSLILESASTNQTSMYLCASKKGVFPGQGGYSNQPQHFGDGTRLSIL.

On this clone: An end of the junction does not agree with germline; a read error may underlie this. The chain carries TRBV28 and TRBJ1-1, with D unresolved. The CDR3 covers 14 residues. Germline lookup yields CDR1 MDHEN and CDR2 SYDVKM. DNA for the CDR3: TGTGCCAGCAGCTTATCCCAGCGTCCCACTGAAGCTTTCTTT. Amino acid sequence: CASSLSQRPTEAFF. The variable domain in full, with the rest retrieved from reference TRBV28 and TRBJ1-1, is DVKVTQSSRYLVKRTGEKVFLECVQDMDHENMFWYRQDPGLGLRLIYFSYDVKMKEKGDIPEGYSVSREKKERFSLILESASTNQTSMYLCASSLSQRPTEAFFGQGTRLTVV.

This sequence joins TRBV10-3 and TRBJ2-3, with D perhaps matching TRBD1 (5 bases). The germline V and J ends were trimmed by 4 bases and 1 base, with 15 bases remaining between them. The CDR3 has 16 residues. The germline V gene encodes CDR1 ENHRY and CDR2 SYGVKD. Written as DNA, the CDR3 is TGTGCCATCAGTGCTCCAGGGCTTACGGGCACAGATACGCAGTATTTT. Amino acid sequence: CAISAPGLTGTDTQYF.

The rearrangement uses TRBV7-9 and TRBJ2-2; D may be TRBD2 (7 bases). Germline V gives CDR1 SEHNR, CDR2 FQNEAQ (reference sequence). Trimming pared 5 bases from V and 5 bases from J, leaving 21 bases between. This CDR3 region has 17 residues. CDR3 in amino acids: CASSPEGGTRGTGELFF. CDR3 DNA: TGTGCCAGCAGCCCCGAGGGGGGGACCCGGGGGACCGGGGAGCTGTTTTTT.

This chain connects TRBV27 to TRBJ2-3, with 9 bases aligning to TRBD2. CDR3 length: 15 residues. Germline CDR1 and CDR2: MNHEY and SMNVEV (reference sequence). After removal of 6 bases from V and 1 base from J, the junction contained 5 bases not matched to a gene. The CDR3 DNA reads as TGTGCCAGCAGGGACTTAGCGGGAGGCACAGATACGCAGTATTTT. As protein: CASRDLAGGTDTQYF.

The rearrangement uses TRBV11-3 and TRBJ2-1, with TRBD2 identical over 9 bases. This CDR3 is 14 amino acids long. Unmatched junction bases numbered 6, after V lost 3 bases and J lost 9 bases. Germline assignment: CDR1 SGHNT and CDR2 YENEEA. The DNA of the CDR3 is TGTGCCAGCAGCTTGAGTCTAGCGGGAAGTGAGCAGTTCTTC. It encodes CASSLSLAGSEQFF.

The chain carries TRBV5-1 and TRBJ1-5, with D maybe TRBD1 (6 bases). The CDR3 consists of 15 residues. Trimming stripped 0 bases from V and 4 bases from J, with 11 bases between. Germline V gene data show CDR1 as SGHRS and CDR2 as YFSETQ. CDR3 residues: CASSLEGGGNQPQHF. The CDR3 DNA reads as TGCGCCAGCAGCTTGGAAGGGGGGGGAAATCAGCCCCAGCATTTT.

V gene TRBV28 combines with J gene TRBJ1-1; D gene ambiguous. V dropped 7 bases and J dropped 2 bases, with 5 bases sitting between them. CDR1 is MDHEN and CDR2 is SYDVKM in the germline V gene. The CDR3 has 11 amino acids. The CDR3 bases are TGTGCCAGCATAACAAACACTGAAGCTTTCTTT. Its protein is CASITNTEAFF.

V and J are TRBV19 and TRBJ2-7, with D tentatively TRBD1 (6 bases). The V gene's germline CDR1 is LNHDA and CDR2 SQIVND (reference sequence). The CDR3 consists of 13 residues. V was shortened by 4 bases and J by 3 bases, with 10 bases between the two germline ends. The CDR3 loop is CASSTGQSYEQYF. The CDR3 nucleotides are TGTGCCAGTAGTACCGGACAGAGCTACGAGCAGTACTTC.

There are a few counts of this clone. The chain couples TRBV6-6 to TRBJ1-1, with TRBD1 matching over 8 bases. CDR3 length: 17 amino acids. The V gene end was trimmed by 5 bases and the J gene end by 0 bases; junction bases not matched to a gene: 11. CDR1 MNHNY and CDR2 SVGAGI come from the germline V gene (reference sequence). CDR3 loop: CASSPTRDRFMNTEAFF. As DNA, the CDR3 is TGTGCCAGCAGTCCTACTCGGGACAGGTTCATGAACACTGAAGCTTTCTTT.

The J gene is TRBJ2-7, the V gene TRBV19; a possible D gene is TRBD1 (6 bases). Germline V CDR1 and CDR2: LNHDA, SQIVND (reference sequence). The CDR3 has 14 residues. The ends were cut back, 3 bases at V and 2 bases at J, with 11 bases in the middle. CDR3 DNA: TGTGCCAGTAGTATTCCAGGGGTGGCCTACGAGCAGTACTTC. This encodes CASSIPGVAYEQYF.